This is a list of T cell receptor beta chains from one sample in a study of T-cell reconstitution after alpha-beta-depleted transplantation in children. TCRdb ran MiXCR on the PCR reads and lists one entry per CDR3 protein. The sample lists 800,000 to 1,000,000 distinct CDR3 sequences, roughly 31% occurring once. The sample here was PBMCs, mostly from graft donor cells, taken 360 days after TCRalphabeta/CD19-depleted stem cell transplant. The origin of the receptors is a boy younger than two who had a stem cell transplant for SCID, so the T cells may come from the graft donor. Each CDR3 is given with its conserved first and last residue. A D gene is named only where the DNA matches it firmly. Some rows have no size entry. The others give once, few or many, or a class for an expanded clone.

abundance,j_gene,v_gene,d_gene,CDR3aa,CDR3nt
few,TRBJ2-7,TRBV3-1,TRBD2,CASSHPGGAYEQYF,TGTGCCAGCAGCCATCCTGGGGGGGCCTACGAGCAGTACTTC
.,TRBJ2-7,TRBV12-3/TRBV12-4,TRBD1,CASSFNDRGTYEQYF,TGTGCCAGCAGTTTCAATGACAGGGGGACCTACGAGCAGTACTTC
.,TRBJ2-6,TRBV5-1,TRBD1,CASSFGTGTSGANVLTF,TGCGCCAGCAGCTTCGGGACAGGGACTTCTGGGGCCAACGTCCTGACTTTC
.,TRBJ2-1,TRBV12-3/TRBV12-4,.,CASSFIWRGTDNEQFF,TGTGCCAGCAGTTTTATTTGGAGGGGGACCGACAATGAGCAGTTCTTC
.,TRBJ2-2,TRBV4-1,TRBD1,CASSQDRGLVLFF,TGCGCCAGCAGCCAGGACAGGGGATTGGTGCTGTTTTTT
.,TRBJ2-7,TRBV18,.,CASSLTLSEFSEQYF,TGTGCCAGCTCACTAACGCTCAGTGAGTTTTCCGAGCAGTACTTC
few,TRBJ2-7,TRBV6-5,.,CASSYSSSETYEQYF,TGTGCCAGCAGTTACTCGTCGAGTGAGACCTACGAGCAGTACTTC
once,TRBJ2-3,TRBV24-1,.,CATSVHQGFTDTQYF,TGTGCCACCAGTGTGCATCAGGGGTTCACAGATACGCAGTATTTT
.,TRBJ2-7,TRBV12-3/TRBV12-4,.,CASSFLDRRSYEQYF,TGTGCCAGCAGTTTTCTGGACCGAAGATCCTACGAGCAGTACTTC
few,TRBJ2-3,TRBV9,TRBD2,CASSLALAGSDTQYF,TGTGCCAGCAGCTTGGCACTAGCGGGGTCAGATACGCAGTATTTT
few,TRBJ2-3,TRBV21-1,.,CASSGRGAPSTDTQYF,TGTGCCAGCAGCGGCCGTGGGGCTCCCTCCACAGATACGCAGTATTTT
many,TRBJ2-5,TRBV28,.,CASSLAAGVETQYF,TGTGCCAGCAGTTTAGCGGCAGGGGTGGAGACCCAGTACTTC
few,TRBJ1-1,TRBV6-5,TRBD1,CASSATGVAFF,TGTGCCAGCAGTGCGACAGGGGTAGCTTTCTTT
.,TRBJ2-5,TRBV5-1,TRBD1,CASSGTGGRGETQYF,TGCGCCAGCAGCGGAACAGGGGGCCGGGGCGAGACCCAGTACTTC
few,TRBJ2-1,TRBV7-2,.,CASSPQGGAKEQFF,TGTGCCAGCAGCCCGCAGGGGGGGGCAAAGGAGCAGTTCTTC
few,TRBJ2-1,TRBV6-1,.,CASSELSARYSYNEQFF,TGTGCCAGCAGTGAACTCAGCGCCCGATACTCCTACAATGAGCAGTTCTTC
.,TRBJ2-7,TRBV12-3/TRBV12-4,.,CASSPRGGGAYEQYF,TGTGCCAGCAGTCCTCGGGGAGGGGGGGCCTACGAGCAGTACTTC
.,TRBJ1-4,TRBV12-3/TRBV12-4,.,CASSPQRGLDNEKLFF,TGTGCCAGCAGTCCCCAAAGGGGTTTGGATAATGAAAAACTGTTTTTT
.,TRBJ1-2,TRBV15,TRBD1,CATSNDRENNYGYTF,TGTGCCACCAGCAACGACAGGGAGAATAACTATGGCTACACCTTC
.,TRBJ2-7,TRBV7-2,TRBD2,CASSPPGRDEQYF,TGTGCCAGCAGCCCCCCGGGGAGGGACGAGCAGTACTTC
many,TRBJ2-3,TRBV5-4,TRBD2,CASTEGLADPDTQYF,TGTGCCAGTACAGAAGGACTAGCGGACCCAGATACGCAGTATTTT
.,TRBJ2-1,TRBV5-1,.,CASSLDLQGPYDEQFF,TGCGCCAGCAGCTTAGACCTACAGGGACCTTATGATGAGCAGTTCTTC
few,TRBJ2-2,TRBV20-1,TRBD1,CSASPGQSTGELFF,TGCAGTGCTAGTCCGGGACAGAGCACCGGGGAGCTGTTTTTT